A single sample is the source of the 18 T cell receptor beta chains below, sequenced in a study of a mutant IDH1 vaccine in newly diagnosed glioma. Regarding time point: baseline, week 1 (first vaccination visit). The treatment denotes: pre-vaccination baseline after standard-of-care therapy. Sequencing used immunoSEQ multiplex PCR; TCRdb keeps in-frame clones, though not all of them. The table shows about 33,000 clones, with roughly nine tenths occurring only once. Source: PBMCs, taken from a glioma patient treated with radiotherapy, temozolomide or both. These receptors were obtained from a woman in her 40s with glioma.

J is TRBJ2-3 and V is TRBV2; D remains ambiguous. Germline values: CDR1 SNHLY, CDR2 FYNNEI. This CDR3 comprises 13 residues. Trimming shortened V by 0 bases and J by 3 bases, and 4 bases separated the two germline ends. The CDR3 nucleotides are TGTGCCAGCAGTGAAGCCAGGACAGATACGCAGTATTTT. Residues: CASSEARTDTQYF.

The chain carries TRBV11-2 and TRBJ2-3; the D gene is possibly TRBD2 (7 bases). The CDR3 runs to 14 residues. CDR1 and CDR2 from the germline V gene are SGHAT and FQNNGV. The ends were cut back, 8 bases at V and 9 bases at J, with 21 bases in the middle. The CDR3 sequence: CASANGGRETTQYF. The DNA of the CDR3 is TGTGCCAGCGCGAACGGGGGGCGGGAGACGACGCAGTATTTT.

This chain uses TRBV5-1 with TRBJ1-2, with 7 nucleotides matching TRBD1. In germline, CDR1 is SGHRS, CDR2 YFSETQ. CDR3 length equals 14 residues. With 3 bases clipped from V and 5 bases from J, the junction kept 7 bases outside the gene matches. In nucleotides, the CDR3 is TGCGCCAGCAGCTCGGGACAGTCCCGATATGGCTACACCTTC. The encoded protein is CASSSGQSRYGYTF.

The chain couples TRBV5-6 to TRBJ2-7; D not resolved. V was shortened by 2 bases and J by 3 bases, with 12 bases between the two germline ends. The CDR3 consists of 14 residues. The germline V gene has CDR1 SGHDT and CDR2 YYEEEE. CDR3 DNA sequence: TGTGCCAGCAGCTTTGCAGGTCCCCTCTACGAGCAGTACTTC. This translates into CASSFAGPLYEQYF. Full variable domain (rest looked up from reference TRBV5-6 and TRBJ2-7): DAGVTQSPTHLIKTRGQQVTLRCSPKSGHDTVSWYQQALGQGPQFIFQYYEEEERQRGNFPDRFSGHQFPNYSSELNVNALLLGDSALYLCASSFAGPLYEQYFGPGTRLTVT.

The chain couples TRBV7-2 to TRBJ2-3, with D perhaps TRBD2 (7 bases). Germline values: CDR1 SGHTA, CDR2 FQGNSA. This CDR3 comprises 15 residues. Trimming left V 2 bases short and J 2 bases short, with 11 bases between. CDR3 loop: CASSLKAGATDTQYF. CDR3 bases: TGTGCCAGCAGCTTAAAGGCGGGGGCCACAGATACGCAGTATTTT.

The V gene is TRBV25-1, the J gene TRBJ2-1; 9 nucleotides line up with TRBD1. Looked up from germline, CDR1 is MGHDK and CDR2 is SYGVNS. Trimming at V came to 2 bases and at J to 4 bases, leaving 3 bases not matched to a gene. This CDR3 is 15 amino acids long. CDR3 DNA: TGTGCCAGCAGTGAAGGAGGACAGGGGTACAATGAGCAGTTCTTC. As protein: CASSEGGQGYNEQFF.

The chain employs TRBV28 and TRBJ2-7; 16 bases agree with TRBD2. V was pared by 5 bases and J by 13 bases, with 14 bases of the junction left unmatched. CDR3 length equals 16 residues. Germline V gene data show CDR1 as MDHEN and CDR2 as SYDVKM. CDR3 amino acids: CASSVPGLAGGRAKYF. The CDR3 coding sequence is TGTGCCAGCAGTGTCCCGGGACTAGCGGGAGGGCGTGCGAAATACTTC. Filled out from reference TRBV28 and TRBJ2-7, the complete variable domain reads DVKVTQSSRYLVKRTGEKVFLECVQDMDHENMFWYRQDPGLGLRLIYFSYDVKMKEKGDIPEGYSVSREKKERFSLILESASTNQTSMYLCASSVPGLAGGRAKYFGPGTRLTVT.

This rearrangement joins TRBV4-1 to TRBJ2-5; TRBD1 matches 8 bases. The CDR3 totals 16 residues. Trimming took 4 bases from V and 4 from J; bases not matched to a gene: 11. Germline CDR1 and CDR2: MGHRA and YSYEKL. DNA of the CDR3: TGCGCCAGCAGCCCGACAGGGGCTAGGAGCGGAGAGACCCAGTACTTC. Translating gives CASSPTGARSGETQYF.

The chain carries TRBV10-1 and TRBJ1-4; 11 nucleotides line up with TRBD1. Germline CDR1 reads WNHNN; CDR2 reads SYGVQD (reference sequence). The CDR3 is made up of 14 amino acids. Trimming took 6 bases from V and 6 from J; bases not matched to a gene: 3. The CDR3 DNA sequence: TGCGCCAGCAGCCCGGACAGGGGGCATGAAAAACTGTTTTTT. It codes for CASSPDRGHEKLFF.

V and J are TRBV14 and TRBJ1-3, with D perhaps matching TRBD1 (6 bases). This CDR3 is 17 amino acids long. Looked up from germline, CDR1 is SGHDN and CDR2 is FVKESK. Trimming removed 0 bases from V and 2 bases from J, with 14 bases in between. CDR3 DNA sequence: TGTGCCAGCAGCCAAGAGACGCCGACAGGCGCTGGAAACACCATATATTTT. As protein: CASSQETPTGAGNTIYF.

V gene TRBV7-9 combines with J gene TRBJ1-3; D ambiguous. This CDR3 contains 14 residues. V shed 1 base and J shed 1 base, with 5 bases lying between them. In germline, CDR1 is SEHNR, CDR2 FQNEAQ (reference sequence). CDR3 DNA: TGTGCCAGCAGCTTAGGGGGTTCTGGAAACACCATATATTTT. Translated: CASSLGGSGNTIYF.

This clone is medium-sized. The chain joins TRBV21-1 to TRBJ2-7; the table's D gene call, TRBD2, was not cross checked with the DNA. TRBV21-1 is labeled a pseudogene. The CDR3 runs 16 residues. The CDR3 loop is CASTLAGALTSYEQYF. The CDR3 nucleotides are TGTGCCAGCACCTTAGCGGGGGCGCTGACATCCTACGAGCAGTACTTC.

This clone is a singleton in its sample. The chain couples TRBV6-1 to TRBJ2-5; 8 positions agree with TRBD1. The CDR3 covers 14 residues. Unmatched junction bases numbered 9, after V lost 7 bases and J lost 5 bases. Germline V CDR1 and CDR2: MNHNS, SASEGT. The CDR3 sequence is CASMTRGLWETQYF. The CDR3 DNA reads TGTGCCAGCATGACCAGGGGGCTTTGGGAGACCCAGTACTTC.

This CDR3 is CASSLGGPVGDPPLHF. CDR3 nucleotides: TGCGCCAGCAGCTTGGGTGGCCCCGTCGGCGATCCACCCCTCCACTTT. The chain combines TRBV5-1 with TRBJ1-6; no clear D gene. This CDR3 is built from 16 residues. Per germline, CDR1 SGHRS and CDR2 YFSETQ. Trimming took 0 bases from V and 11 from J, leaving 18 bases between them.

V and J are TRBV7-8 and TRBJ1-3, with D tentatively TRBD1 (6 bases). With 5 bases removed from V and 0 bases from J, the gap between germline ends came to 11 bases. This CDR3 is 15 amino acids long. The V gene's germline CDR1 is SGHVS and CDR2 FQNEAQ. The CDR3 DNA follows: TGTGCCAGCAGCCCGGGGGCGTCCTCTGGAAACACCATATATTTT. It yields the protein CASSPGASSGNTIYF.

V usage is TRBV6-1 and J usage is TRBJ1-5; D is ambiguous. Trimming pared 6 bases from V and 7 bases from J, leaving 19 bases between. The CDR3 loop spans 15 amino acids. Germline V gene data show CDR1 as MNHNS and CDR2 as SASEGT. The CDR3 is CASRAGRRQRQPQHF. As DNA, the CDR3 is TGTGCCAGCAGGGCGGGCCGCAGACAAAGACAGCCCCAGCATTTT.

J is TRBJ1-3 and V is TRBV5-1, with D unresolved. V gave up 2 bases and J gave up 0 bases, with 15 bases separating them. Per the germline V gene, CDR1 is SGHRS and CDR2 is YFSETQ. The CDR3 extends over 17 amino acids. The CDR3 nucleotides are TGCGCCAGCAGCTTAGACGATCCGACCCCCTCTGGAAACACCATATATTTT. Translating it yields CASSLDDPTPSGNTIYF. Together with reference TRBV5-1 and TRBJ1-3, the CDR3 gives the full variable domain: KAGVTQTPRYLIKTRGQQVTLSCSPISGHRSVSWYQQTPGQGLQFLFEYFSETQRNKGNFPGRFSGRQFSNSRSEMNVSTLELGDSALYLCASSLDDPTPSGNTIYFGEGSWLTVV.

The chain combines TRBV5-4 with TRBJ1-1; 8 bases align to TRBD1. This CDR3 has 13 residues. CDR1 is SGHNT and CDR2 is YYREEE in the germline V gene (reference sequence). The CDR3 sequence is CATEQGVNTEAFF. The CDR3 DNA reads TGTGCAACTGAACAGGGGGTGAACACTGAAGCTTTCTTT.